Listed below are T cell receptor beta chains from one sample, sequenced in a study of cytomegalovirus exposure and HLA in healthy donors. Some clones are missing from TCRdb's copy, which holds only in-frame ones; the method was immunoSEQ multiplex PCR. The sample includes about 280,000 clones, roughly 90% seen only once; the top ten take about 2%. Sequenced material: PBMCs. These receptors all come from a woman aged 18-29 years in good health and CMV-seronegative. The conserved cysteine and the conserved F or W are not part of the CDR3 here. The order of the fields is V gene, CDR3 protein.

v_gene: TRBV18
CDR3aa: ASSLPSGHGAQEAF

v_gene: TRBV11-2
CDR3aa: ASSQGQYGYT

v_gene: TRBV19
CDR3aa: ASSIHAGGPTGELF

v_gene: TRBV2
CDR3aa: ASRMTGYGYYGYT

v_gene: TRBV5-6
CDR3aa: ASSFRTEAF

v_gene: TRBV11-2
CDR3aa: ASSLGASTSTDTQY

v_gene: TRBV2
CDR3aa: ASSVQGKSPGINTGELF

v_gene: TRBV11-2
CDR3aa: ASSSGLKNTGELF

v_gene: TRBV19
CDR3aa: ASSRGAASETQY

v_gene: TRBV6-6
CDR3aa: ASISTGFDGYT

v_gene: TRBV9
CDR3aa: ASSPGGGRGYT

v_gene: TRBV6-5
CDR3aa: ASRGSTAYNSPLH

v_gene: TRBV14
CDR3aa: ASSQVLGGTEAF

v_gene: TRBV27
CDR3aa: ASSFGGAGETQY

v_gene: TRBV30
CDR3aa: AWSVTAAGNQPQH

v_gene: TRBV11-2
CDR3aa: ASSPRTQYNEQF

v_gene: TRBV2
CDR3aa: ASGETGGTQY

v_gene: TRBV6-4
CDR3aa: ASSPLSGSTDTQY